This is a list of T cell receptor beta chains from one sample in a study of T cell responses to AZD1222 COVID-19 vaccine. Clones were sequenced by immunoSEQ multiplex PCR, and TCRdb holds only the in-frame ones, with some missing. This table holds 140,000 to 150,000 clones, 70% to 90% found once. Sample: peripheral blood, taken 28 days after the second dose of the MenACWY control vaccine. These receptors all come from an adult who received the MenACWY meningococcal vaccine as a control. Each CDR3 is given with its conserved first and last residue. The order of the fields is D gene, clone size, V gene, J gene, CDR3 protein, CDR3 DNA. D genes are given only for firm matches. Rows may omit the clone size; those that give it use once, few, many or a size class.

>TRBD1|.|TRBV11-3|TRBJ1-1
CASSRGQSSTEAFF
TGTGCCAGCAGCAGGGGACAGTCGAGCACTGAAGCTTTCTTT
>TRBD1|.|TRBV9|TRBJ1-3
CASSAGTGGPNTIYF
TGTGCCAGCAGCGCCGGGACAGGGGGCCCAAACACCATATATTTT
>.|.|TRBV5-5|TRBJ2-3
CASSGQRGTDTQYF
TGTGCCAGCAGCGGACAACGAGGCACAGATACGCAGTATTTT
>.|.|TRBV2|TRBJ1-1
CASTRNTEAFF
TGTGCCAGCACAAGAAACACTGAAGCTTTCTTT
>.|once|TRBV6-6|TRBJ2-7
CASTADSYEQYF
TGTGCCAGCACCGCTGACAGCTACGAGCAGTACTTC
>TRBD2|.|TRBV28|TRBJ2-7
CASSIPGTRIREQYF
TGTGCCAGCAGTATCCCCGGGACTAGGATCCGCGAGCAGTACTTC
>TRBD1|.|TRBV7-8|TRBJ1-6
CASSLAAGTGDSPLHF
TGTGCCAGCAGCTTAGCCGCAGGGACAGGGGATTCACCCCTCCACTTT
>.|.|TRBV9|TRBJ2-5
CASSVGNSQETQYF
TGTGCCAGCAGCGTAGGAAATAGTCAAGAGACCCAGTACTTC
>.|.|TRBV19|TRBJ1-1
CASDRGGAGTEAFF
TGTGCCAGTGACCGGGGGGGCGCGGGGACTGAAGCTTTCTTT
>.|.|TRBV5-1|TRBJ2-2
CASRLTGYTGELFF
TGCGCCAGCAGATTGACGGGGTACACCGGGGAGCTGTTTTTT
>.|few|TRBV7-2|TRBJ1-4
CASSLAARVGNEKLFF
TGTGCCAGCAGCTTAGCCGCGAGGGTAGGCAATGAAAAACTGTTTTTT
>.|.|TRBV6-5|TRBJ1-4
CASVYPVNNEKLFF
TGTGCCAGCGTTTACCCGGTGAATAATGAAAAACTGTTTTTT
>.|.|TRBV4-1|TRBJ1-5
CASSREGRDNQPQHF
TGCGCCAGCAGCCGCGAAGGGAGGGACAATCAGCCCCAGCATTTT
>.|.|TRBV9|TRBJ2-3
CASSVGLVHTDTQYF
TGTGCCAGCAGCGTAGGGCTAGTACATACAGATACGCAGTATTTT
>.|.|TRBV7-2|TRBJ2-5
CASSFPAETQYF
TGTGCCAGCAGCTTTCCCGCAGAGACCCAGTACTTC
>.|.|TRBV5-8|TRBJ2-7
CASTLEGISYEQYF
TGTGCCAGCACCTTAGAAGGGATCTCCTACGAGCAGTACTTC
>TRBD1|.|TRBV24-1|TRBJ2-3
CATSDPTTGGEADTQYF
TGTGCCACCAGTGACCCTACGACAGGGGGAGAGGCAGATACGCAGTATTTT
>.|.|TRBV30|TRBJ1-1
CAWRANMNTEAFF
TGTGCCTGGAGAGCCAATATGAACACTGAAGCTTTCTTT
>.|once|TRBV4-3|TRBJ2-2
CASSPDSTGELFF
TGCGCCAGCTCCCCCGACTCCACCGGGGAGCTGTTTTTT
>.|few|TRBV28|TRBJ1-6
CASGDGSSYNSPLHF
TGTGCCAGCGGGGACGGCAGCTCCTATAATTCACCCCTCCACTTT
>TRBD2|.|TRBV6-5|TRBJ2-1
CASSQLAGAGNEQFF
TGTGCCAGCAGCCAACTAGCGGGAGCGGGGAATGAGCAGTTCTTC
>TRBD1|.|TRBV6-5|TRBJ1-5
CASSYIGGGQPQHF
TGTGCCAGCAGTTACATAGGGGGCGGACAGCCCCAGCATTTT
>.|.|TRBV10-3|TRBJ1-4
CAISDSFQEENEKLFF
TGTGCCATCAGTGACTCCTTCCAGGAAGAAAATGAAAAACTGTTTTTT
>TRBD1|.|TRBV3-1/TRBV3-2|TRBJ1-4
CASSHRLDRVHATNEKLFF
TGTGCCAGCAGCCACCGCCTTGACAGGGTGCATGCAACTAATGAAAAACTGTTTTTT
>.|.|TRBV4-3|TRBJ1-4
CASSQDPLRGKGNEKLFF
TGCGCCAGCAGCCAAGATCCCCTTAGGGGGAAGGGAAATGAAAAACTGTTTTTT
>TRBD2|.|TRBV28|TRBJ2-7
CASSNGGTSGGEQYF
TGTGCCAGCAGCAACGGTGGGACTAGCGGGGGTGAGCAGTACTTC
>TRBD2|.|TRBV11-3|TRBJ2-3
CASSLVLAGNTDTQYF
TGTGCCAGCAGCTTAGTTCTAGCGGGGAATACAGATACGCAGTATTTT
>.|.|TRBV4-1|TRBJ1-1
CASSQEGRRRGRGTEAFF
TGCGCCAGCAGCCAAGAAGGGAGGAGGCGGGGGCGAGGCACTGAAGCTTTCTTT
>.|.|TRBV6-2/TRBV6-3|TRBJ1-5
CASSYYQGNQPQHF
TGTGCCAGCAGTTATTACCAAGGCAATCAGCCCCAGCATTTT
>.|.|TRBV29-1|TRBJ2-1
CSVWESYNEQFF
TGCAGCGTGTGGGAGTCCTACAATGAGCAGTTCTTC
>TRBD1|.|TRBV3-1/TRBV3-2|TRBJ1-2
CASSQPPGQGNYGYTF
TGTGCCAGCAGCCAACCGCCGGGACAGGGGAACTATGGCTACACCTTC
>.|once|TRBV12-5|TRBJ1-2
CASGLWQGAISYYGYTF
TGTGCTAGTGGTTTATGGCAGGGCGCAATCTCTTACTATGGCTACACCTTC
>TRBD2|.|TRBV5-6|TRBJ2-5
CASSLSSGGETQYF
TGTGCCAGCAGCTTGTCTAGCGGGGGAGAGACCCAGTACTTC
>.|.|TRBV4-3|TRBJ1-4
CASSRKILREKLFF
TGCGCCAGCAGTCGAAAAATCTTGAGGGAAAAACTGTTTTTT
>.|.|TRBV27|TRBJ1-2
CASSLRGGGIYGYTF
TGTGCCAGCAGTTTAAGGGGAGGGGGAATCTATGGCTACACCTTC
>.|.|TRBV30|TRBJ1-6
CAWSVGQWGSPLHF
TGTGCCTGGAGTGTTGGACAATGGGGTTCACCCCTCCACTTT
>.|.|TRBV27|TRBJ2-3
CASSLFGTPERVPDTQYF
TGTGCCAGCAGTTTATTTGGCACCCCCGAGCGAGTCCCAGATACGCAGTATTTT
>.|few|TRBV5-4|TRBJ2-6
CASSFGGRSSGANVLTF
TGTGCCAGCAGCTTCGGGGGCCGAAGCTCTGGGGCCAACGTCCTGACTTTC
>.|.|TRBV11-3|TRBJ1-4
CASSLRTSWDFDEKLFF
TGTGCCAGCAGCTTACGCACTTCCTGGGATTTTGATGAAAAACTGTTTTTT
>.|.|TRBV19|TRBJ1-4
CASIPSGGVVEKLFF
TGTGCCAGTATCCCCTCCGGGGGGGTGGTTGAAAAACTGTTTTTT
>.|.|TRBV5-1|TRBJ2-7
CASSLTHKGYEQYF
TGCGCCAGCAGCCTAACCCACAAGGGCTACGAGCAGTACTTC
>.|.|TRBV10-3|TRBJ2-2
CARQESNTGELFF
TGTGCCAGACAGGAGTCAAACACCGGGGAGCTGTTTTTT
>.|.|TRBV4-1|TRBJ1-1
CASSQRGPTRGSTEAFF
TGCGCCAGCAGCCAAAGGGGCCCCACCCGTGGGAGCACTGAAGCTTTCTTT
>TRBD2|.|TRBV5-4|TRBJ2-7
CASSWGLADREQYF
TGTGCCAGCAGCTGGGGACTAGCAGATCGCGAGCAGTACTTC
>.|.|TRBV5-1|TRBJ2-5
CASSPGLQETQYF
TGCGCCAGCAGCCCGGGCTTACAAGAGACCCAGTACTTC
>.|.|TRBV4-3|TRBJ1-5
CASSQGIRGDQPQHF
TGCGCCAGCAGCCAAGGCATACGAGGGGACCAGCCCCAGCATTTT
>.|.|TRBV9|TRBJ2-7
CASSVDYGSYEQYF
TGTGCCAGCAGCGTAGACTACGGCTCCTACGAGCAGTACTTC
>.|.|TRBV5-1|TRBJ2-7
CASSLAAAREQYF
TGCGCCAGCAGCTTGGCGGCAGCTAGGGAGCAGTACTTC
>.|once|TRBV19|TRBJ1-1
CASSMRGRNTEAFF
TGTGCCAGTAGTATGAGAGGTCGGAACACTGAAGCTTTCTTT